What follows are 23 T cell receptor beta chains derived from one specimen sequenced in a study of technical replicates of blood from several donors. The method was immunoSEQ multiplex PCR; TCRdb's version includes in-frame clones alone and lacks a portion of them. The sample carries about 74,000 clones, 75% to 85% recorded once. Specimen: PBMCs. The receptors here all came from a human donor in good health. Some clones in this sample may be carry-over from other donors' samples.

The chain recombines TRBV6-5 with TRBJ2-5; 13 positions match TRBD2. V was clipped by 6 bases and J by 6 bases; unmatched bases: 4. Germline V gene data show CDR1 as MNHEY and CDR2 as SVGAGI. This CDR3 region has 14 residues. The CDR3 coding sequence is TGTGCCAGCAGACTAGCGGGGGGGCTAAAGACCCAGTACTTC. Translation: CASRLAGGLKTQYF.

J is TRBJ2-5 and V is TRBV19; 7 bases line up with TRBD1. V dropped 4 bases and J dropped 3; count of bases not matched to a gene: 2. The germline V gene has CDR1 LNHDA and CDR2 SQIVND (reference sequence). The CDR3 consists of 13 residues. CDR3 sequence reads: CASSNRGKETQYF. The CDR3 DNA is TGTGCCAGTAGTAACAGGGGAAAAGAGACCCAGTACTTC.

The rearrangement links TRBV13 to TRBJ2-7, with 8 bases aligning to TRBD1. Germline V gene sequence: CDR1 PRHDT, CDR2 FYEKMQ (reference sequence). With V trimmed by 5 bases and J by 2 bases, 5 bases remained unmatched. There are 14 residues in the CDR3. In DNA form, the CDR3 reads TGTGCCAGCAGCCCAGGGGGCTCCACCTACGAGCAGTACTTC. This gives the protein CASSPGGSTYEQYF. Full variable domain (missing parts from reference TRBV13 and TRBJ2-7): AAGVIQSPRHLIKEKRETATLKCYPIPRHDTVYWYQQGPGQDPQFLISFYEKMQSDKGSIPDRFSAQQFSDYHSELNMSSLELGDSALYFCASSPGGSTYEQYFGPGTRLTVT.

The chain uses TRBV30 and TRBJ2-7, with TRBD1 matching over 7 bases. CDR1 is GTSNPN, CDR2 SVGIG, per germline (reference sequence). Trimming took 2 bases from V and 0 from J; bases not matched to a gene: 4. The CDR3 is made up of 14 amino acids. This CDR3 is CAWSSWTGSYEQYF. The CDR3 DNA reads as TGTGCCTGGAGTAGCTGGACAGGCTCCTACGAGCAGTACTTC. Together with reference TRBV30 and TRBJ2-7, the CDR3 gives the full variable domain: SQTIHQWPATLVQPVGSPLSLECTVEGTSNPNLYWYRQAAGRGLQLLFYSVGIGQISSEVPQNLSASRPQDRQFILSSKKLLLSDSGFYLCAWSSWTGSYEQYFGPGTRLTVT.

This chain uses TRBV5-1 with TRBJ2-7, with TRBD1 matching over 9 bases. This CDR3 is built from 15 residues. Germline-derived CDR1 and CDR2 are SGHRS and YFSETQ. After removal of 0 bases from V and 2 bases from J, the junction contained 3 bases not matched to a gene. In DNA form, the CDR3 reads TGCGCCAGCAGCTTGGTAGGGACAGGGACCTACGAGCAGTACTTC. Translated: CASSLVGTGTYEQYF.

The chain employs TRBV6-5 and TRBJ1-4; D not certain. V dropped 0 bases and J dropped 7 bases, with 15 bases sitting between them. Germline-derived CDR1 and CDR2 are MNHEY and SVGAGI. This CDR3 region has 16 residues. CDR3 region: CASSYSKPGNGEKLFF. Written as DNA, the CDR3 is TGTGCCAGCAGTTACTCGAAACCGGGGAACGGTGAAAAACTGTTTTTT.

V usage is TRBV30 and J usage is TRBJ2-7, with D perhaps matching TRBD2 (7 bases). The CDR3 is 13 amino acids. V lost 5 bases to trimming and J lost 2 bases, with 13 bases between them. The germline V gene encodes CDR1 GTSNPN and CDR2 SVGIG (reference sequence). CDR3 sequence: CAWDAGATYEQYF. In DNA form, the CDR3 reads TGTGCCTGGGACGCGGGGGCGACCTACGAGCAGTACTTC.

The chain is built from TRBV30 and TRBJ2-3; the D gene is possibly TRBD2 (6 bases). Trimming removed 5 bases at V and 4 bases at J, with 13 bases between. Germline values: CDR1 GTSNPN, CDR2 SVGIG (reference sequence). The CDR3 is made up of 13 amino acids. Here the CDR3 DNA reads TGTGCCTGGGAACGGGGAGGCTCAGATACGCAGTATTTT. This gives the protein CAWERGGSDTQYF.

The chain links TRBV13 to TRBJ2-2, with 10 bases fitting TRBD2. This CDR3 contains 16 residues. CDR1 PRHDT and CDR2 FYEKMQ come from the germline V gene (reference sequence). J was trimmed by 4 bases and V by 0 bases; bases with no gene match: 2. CDR3 in DNA: TGTGCCAGCAGCTTAGGCAGCGGGGGGGCCACCGGGGAGCTGTTTTTT. Translation: CASSLGSGGATGELFF.

The sample holds one count of this clone. The chain links TRBV5-1 to TRBJ2-1; 8 bases fit TRBD1. Unmatched junction bases numbered 6, after V lost 7 bases and J lost 6 bases. The CDR3 is made up of 13 amino acids. Germline V CDR1 and CDR2: SGHRS, YFSETQ. The CDR3 sequence: CASAPGTGNEQFF. CDR3 bases: TGCGCCAGCGCCCCCGGGACAGGCAATGAGCAGTTCTTC.

The chain recombines TRBV7-8 with TRBJ2-7; maybe TRBD1 (5 bases). Trimming removed 5 bases at V and 4 bases at J, with 12 bases between. The CDR3 extends over 13 amino acids. Germline lookup yields CDR1 SGHVS and CDR2 FQNEAQ. CDR3 protein: CASSRSREYEQYF. The CDR3, as DNA: TGTGCCAGCAGCCGAAGCAGGGAATACGAGCAGTACTTC.

The J gene is TRBJ2-3, the V gene TRBV4-1; D is ambiguous. CDR3 length: 13 amino acids. The V end was cut by 2 bases, the J end by 6 bases, with 9 bases between. Germline V gives CDR1 MGHRA, CDR2 YSYEKL. Here the CDR3 reads CASSQPPRDTQYF. The CDR3 nucleotides read TGCGCCAGCAGCCAACCACCCCGGGATACGCAGTATTTT.

The J gene is TRBJ2-2, the V gene TRBV19; possibly TRBD2 for D (6 bases). Germline V gene data show CDR1 as LNHDA and CDR2 as SQIVND (reference sequence). V shed 3 bases and J shed 2 bases, with 10 bases lying between them. This CDR3 has 15 residues. For the CDR3, the DNA is TGTGCCAGTAGTATGGGGGGACCTAACACCGGGGAGCTGTTTTTT. Amino acids: CASSMGGPNTGELFF.

The rearrangement uses TRBV10-3 and TRBJ2-7, with a tentative D call TRBD1 (8 bases). The CDR3 consists of 16 residues. The ends were cut back, 4 bases at V and 2 bases at J, with 18 bases in the middle. Germline V gene lookup returns CDR1 ENHRY and CDR2 SYGVKD. CDR3 in DNA: TGTGCCATCAGTGGGACTAGACAGGGGCTTACCTACGAGCAGTACTTC. It codes for CAISGTRQGLTYEQYF.

The CDR3 region has the DNA TGCGCCAGCAGCCAAGATCCGGGGGTCTACTCCGGAAACACCATATATTTT. As protein: CASSQDPGVYSGNTIYF. The genes are TRBV4-3 and TRBJ1-3, with D perhaps matching TRBD1 (5 bases). The germline V gene has CDR1 LGHNA and CDR2 YSLEER. V lost 0 bases to trimming and J lost 4 bases, with 16 bases between them. The CDR3 loop spans 17 amino acids.

The J gene is TRBJ2-1, the V gene TRBV18; 9 bases align to TRBD2. The germline gives CDR1 KGHSH, CDR2 LQKENI. The CDR3 covers 16 residues. The V and J ends lost 1 base and 8 bases, in that order; junction bases with no gene match: 9. CDR3 sequence (DNA): TGTGCCAGCTCACCACGGCTGCGGGAGGGCCGGTATGAGCAGTTCTTC. Protein: CASSPRLREGRYEQFF. Full variable domain (rest looked up from reference TRBV18 and TRBJ2-1): NAGVMQNPRHLVRRRGQEARLRCSPMKGHSHVYWYRQLPEEGLKFMVYLQKENIIDESGMPKERFSAEFPKEGPSILRIQQVVRGDSAAYFCASSPRLREGRYEQFFGPGTRLTVL.

This clone was found once. The chain combines TRBV14 with TRBJ1-2; possible D gene TRBD1, 6 bases. Trimming left V 0 bases short and J 3 bases short, with 8 bases between. This CDR3 has 14 amino acids. Germline V CDR1 and CDR2: SGHDN, FVKESK. The DNA of the CDR3 is TGTGCCAGCAGCCAAGATGCAGGGGACTATGGCTACACCTTC. Residues: CASSQDAGDYGYTF.

In this sample, this clone turned up a few times. CDR3 in DNA: TGCGCCAGCAGCTTGGAGGGACAGGAGCAGTACTTC. This sequence encodes CASSLEGQEQYF. V is TRBV5-1 and J is TRBJ2-7; 7 nucleotides align to TRBD1. In germline, CDR1 is SGHRS, CDR2 YFSETQ. CDR3 length equals 12 residues. The V segment lost 0 bases and the J segment 7 bases; nucleotides outside the gene matches: 1. Together with reference TRBV5-1 and TRBJ2-7, the CDR3 gives the full variable domain: KAGVTQTPRYLIKTRGQQVTLSCSPISGHRSVSWYQQTPGQGLQFLFEYFSETQRNKGNFPGRFSGRQFSNSRSEMNVSTLELGDSALYLCASSLEGQEQYFGPGTRLTVT.

J is TRBJ2-7 and V is TRBV6-6, with D uncertain. The V end lost 6 bases, the J end lost 1 base, and 16 bases lay between the germline ends. CDR1 is MNHNY and CDR2 is SVGAGI in the germline V gene (reference sequence). The CDR3 is 15 residues long. Here the CDR3 DNA reads TGTGCCAGCAGAAGAGAAGCACCACGGTCCTACGAGCAGTACTTC. Its protein product is CASRREAPRSYEQYF.

The chain couples TRBV18 to TRBJ2-1; 8 nucleotides line up with TRBD2. V was pared by 3 bases and J by 0 bases, with 4 bases of the junction left unmatched. This CDR3 is built from 16 residues. CDR1 is KGHSH and CDR2 is LQKENI in the germline V gene. Here the CDR3 DNA reads TGTGCCAGCTCACCCGGGAGGGGGTACTCCTACAATGAGCAGTTCTTC. Protein sequence: CASSPGRGYSYNEQFF.

Comment on this clone: The same CDR3 arises from other DNA sequences in this sample as well. The J gene is TRBJ2-3, the V gene TRBV30, with no clear D. The CDR3 is 14 amino acids. Germline loops: CDR1 GTSNPN, CDR2 SVGIG (reference sequence). Deletions cut 0 bases from V and 3 bases from J, with 10 bases between. The CDR3 DNA reads as TGTGCCTGGAGTGTCGGCGGAGATACAGATACGCAGTATTTT. Its protein product is CAWSVGGDTDTQYF.

The chain links TRBV9 to TRBJ2-1, with D unresolved. The germline CDR1 and CDR2 sequences are SGDLS and YYNGEE. V lost 2 bases and J lost 0, with 9 bases in between. There are 15 residues in the CDR3. The CDR3 nucleotides read TGTGCCAGCAGCGTCCAGGAAAGCTCCTACAATGAGCAGTTCTTC. Its translation is CASSVQESSYNEQFF.

This clone came up once. The chain employs TRBV29-1 and TRBJ2-3; possibly TRBD1 for D (5 bases). The V gene's germline CDR1 is SQVTM and CDR2 ANQGSEA. CDR3 length equals 11 residues. V dropped 6 bases and J dropped 7 bases, with 11 bases sitting between them. In DNA form, the CDR3 reads TGCAGCGTGGAACAGGAATATACGCAGTATTTT. This sequence encodes CSVEQEYTQYF.